Here is one T cell receptor (beta chain) with its context. This record comes from a study of blood T cell repertoires in COVID-19. Study background: Some COVID-19 samples were acute and others convalescent; all came from the United States, Italy and Spain. T cells, B-cell-depleted T cells, or PBMCs supplied cDNA or gDNA.

The CDR3 totals 17 residues. Per germline, CDR1 SGHTA and CDR2 FQGNSA. The trim removed 5 bases at V and 5 bases at J, leaving 17 bases unmatched. In the authors' methods: The authors estimated nucleated cell counts from reference gene primer amplification. Profiled with immunoSEQ multiplex PCR; TCRdb holds only in-frame clones, not every one. D and trimming were read from the DNA, whereas the V and J calls and clone size are those reported in that table. Among some 97,000 clones listed, just over 90% were seen once. This TCR was recovered from a man aged 60 to 69 with acute or convalescent COVID-19. This rearrangement joins TRBV7-2 to TRBJ1-1; the match to TRBD1 covers 7 bases. Material for sequencing was peripheral blood. CDR3 in amino acids: CASSGPRDRYFYTEAFF. Written as DNA, the CDR3 is TGTGCCAGCAGCGGACCCCGGGACAGATATTTTTATACTGAAGCTTTCTTT.